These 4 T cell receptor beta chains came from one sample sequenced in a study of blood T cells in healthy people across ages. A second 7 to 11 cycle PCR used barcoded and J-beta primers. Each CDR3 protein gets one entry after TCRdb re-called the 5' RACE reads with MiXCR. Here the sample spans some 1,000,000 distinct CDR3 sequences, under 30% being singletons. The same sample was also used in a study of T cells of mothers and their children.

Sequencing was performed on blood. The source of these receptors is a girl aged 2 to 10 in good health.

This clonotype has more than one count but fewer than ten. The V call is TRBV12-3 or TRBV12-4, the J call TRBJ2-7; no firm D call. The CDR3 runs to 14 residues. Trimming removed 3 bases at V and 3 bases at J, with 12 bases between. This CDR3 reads CASSFRGAGYEQYF. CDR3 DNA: TGTGCCAGCAGTTTTCGAGGCGCAGGCTACGAGCAGTACTTC.

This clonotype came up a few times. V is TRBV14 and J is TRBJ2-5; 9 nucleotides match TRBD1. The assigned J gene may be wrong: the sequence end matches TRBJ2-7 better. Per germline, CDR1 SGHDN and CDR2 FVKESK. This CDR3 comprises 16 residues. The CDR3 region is CASSFSQGAKGYEQYF. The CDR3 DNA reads TGTGCCAGCAGCTTCTCACAGGGGGCGAAAGGTTACGAGCAGTACTTC.

This chain's CDR3 is CASSLSRGGVGNEQFF. The CDR3 coding sequence is TGTGCCAGCAGTTTATCTCGCGGGGGCGTCGGGAATGAGCAGTTCTTC. The chain joins TRBV27 to TRBJ2-1; D may be TRBD2 (7 bases). Germline assignment: CDR1 MNHEY and CDR2 SMNVEV (reference sequence). Trimming stripped 0 bases from V and 7 bases from J, with 16 bases between. The CDR3 loop spans 16 amino acids.

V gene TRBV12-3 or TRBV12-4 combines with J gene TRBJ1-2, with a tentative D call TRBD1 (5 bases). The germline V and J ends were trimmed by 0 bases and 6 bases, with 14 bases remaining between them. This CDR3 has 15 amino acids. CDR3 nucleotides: TGTGCCAGCAGTTTAGCGCGTGACAGCCCCCATGGCTACACCTTC. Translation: CASSLARDSPHGYTF.